Each of the 7 T cell receptor beta chains below was sequenced from the same sample in a study of shared clonotypes between healthy human individuals. Generated by immunoSEQ multiplex PCR, the TCRdb table keeps only in-frame clones and is missing some. The table has millions of clones, over 85% seen once. The sample was naive CD4+ T cells from PBMCs. Sample subset: CD45RA+ positively selected. Receptors were obtained from a man aged 18 to 30 in good health. Some clones in this sample may be carry-over from other donors' samples.

The rearrangement links TRBV19 to TRBJ2-3; 12 bases line up with TRBD2. V gave up 5 bases and J gave up 4 bases; unmatched junction bases: 25. The CDR3 spans 22 residues. The germline V gene encodes CDR1 LNHDA and CDR2 SQIVND (reference sequence). CDR3 DNA sequence: TGTGCCAGTAGTCTTACCGGAACCAGAGGTCTAGCGGGAGGGCCGAGGGCAGATACGCAGTATTTT. Protein: CASSLTGTRGLAGGPRADTQYF.

As to this clone: The sample holds other DNA sequences that translate to the same CDR3. The rearrangement joins TRBV7-2 to TRBJ2-7, with no clear D. Germline CDR1 and CDR2: SGHTA and FQGNSA. This CDR3 has 12 residues. Trimming cost V 2 bases and J 4 bases, with 6 bases left between them. The CDR3 sequence: CASSLSRYEQYF. The CDR3 region has the DNA TGTGCCAGCAGCTTATCCAGGTACGAGCAGTACTTC.

DNA of the CDR3: TGTGCCAGCAGTGGGTACCCCACAGATACGCAGTATTTT. It codes for CASSGYPTDTQYF. The chain combines TRBV2 with TRBJ2-3; D ambiguous. With 4 bases removed from V and 2 bases from J, the gap between germline ends came to 7 bases. Germline CDR1 and CDR2: SNHLY and FYNNEI. The CDR3 spans 13 residues.

This clone was counted a few times. This chain uses TRBV4-1 with TRBJ1-4; no clear D. V lost 2 bases and J 8 bases, leaving 9 bases between the germline ends. Germline CDR1 MGHRA, CDR2 YSYEKL. The CDR3 is made up of 13 amino acids. CDR3 sequence (DNA): TGCGCCAGCAGCCAAACCATGGGAGAAAAACTGTTTTTT. Translation: CASSQTMGEKLFF.

About this clone itself: The sample contains more than one DNA sequence encoding this CDR3. This chain links TRBV29-1 with TRBJ1-2, with 8 bases fitting TRBD1. The V and J ends lost 7 bases and 2 bases, in that order; junction bases with no gene match: 0. Germline CDR1 and CDR2: SQVTM and ANQGSEA. This CDR3 has 11 residues. CDR3 nucleotide sequence: TGCAGCGGACAGGGGAACTATGGCTACACCTTC. Translating it yields CSGQGNYGYTF.

This chain links TRBV29-1 with TRBJ2-5; TRBD2 aligns across 9 bases. V dropped 4 bases and J dropped 4; count of bases not matched to a gene: 4. This CDR3 contains 13 residues. Germline V CDR1 and CDR2: SQVTM, ANQGSEA. The CDR3 is CSVAGLAGETQYF. The CDR3, as DNA: TGCAGCGTTGCGGGACTAGCCGGAGAGACCCAGTACTTC.

This clone is a singleton in its sample. The chain uses TRBV15 and TRBJ2-1, with TRBD2 matching 9 bases. The germline CDR1 and CDR2 sequences are LNHNV and YYDKDF (reference sequence). V was clipped by 0 bases and J by 7 bases; unmatched bases: 10. The CDR3 is 17 residues long. CDR3 nucleotide sequence: TGTGCCACCAGCAGAGATCTGCGGGAGGGGAAGAGGAATGAGCAGTTCTTC. Protein product: CATSRDLREGKRNEQFF.